This TCR beta chain was observed in a study of T cell responses to AZD1222 COVID-19 vaccine. At the level of the study: Second-dose groups at about 4 or about 12 weeks were pooled. Overall study findings and caveats: Reports say nearly half of spike-specific TCRs go after unmutated variant regions.

The method was immunoSEQ multiplex PCR; TCRdb's version includes in-frame clones alone and lacks a portion of them. The table includes some 110,000 clones, over 70% detected once. On this clone: Its antigen is unknown.

CDR3 length: 15 amino acids. CDR1 is MNHEY and CDR2 is SVGAGI in the germline V gene. Trimming removed 4 bases from V and 5 bases from J; junction bases left unmatched: 6. The source is an adult in good health. This specimen was peripheral blood, taken on day 0 of AZD1222 vaccination. The chain links TRBV6-5 to TRBJ2-2; TRBD2 agrees at 8 bases. The CDR3: CASSSHSGDTGELFF. The CDR3 region has the DNA TGTGCCAGCAGTTCTCATAGCGGGGATACCGGGGAGCTGTTTTTT.